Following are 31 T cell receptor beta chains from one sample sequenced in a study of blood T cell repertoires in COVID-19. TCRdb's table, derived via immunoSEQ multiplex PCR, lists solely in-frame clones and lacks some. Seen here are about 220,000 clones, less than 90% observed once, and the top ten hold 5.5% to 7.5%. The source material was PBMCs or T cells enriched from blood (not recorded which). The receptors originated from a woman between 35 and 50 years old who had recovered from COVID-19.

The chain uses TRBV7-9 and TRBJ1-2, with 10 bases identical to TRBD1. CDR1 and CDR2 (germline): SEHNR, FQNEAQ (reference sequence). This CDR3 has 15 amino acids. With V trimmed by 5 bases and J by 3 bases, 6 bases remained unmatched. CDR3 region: CASSKTGGNHYGYTF. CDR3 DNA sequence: TGTGCCAGCAGCAAGACAGGGGGCAACCACTATGGCTACACCTTC.

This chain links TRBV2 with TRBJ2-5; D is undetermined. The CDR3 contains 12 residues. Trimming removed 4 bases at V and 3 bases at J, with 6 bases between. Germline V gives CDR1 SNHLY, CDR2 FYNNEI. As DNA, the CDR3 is TGTGCCAGCAGTGTCCAAAAAGAGACCCAGTACTTC. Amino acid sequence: CASSVQKETQYF.

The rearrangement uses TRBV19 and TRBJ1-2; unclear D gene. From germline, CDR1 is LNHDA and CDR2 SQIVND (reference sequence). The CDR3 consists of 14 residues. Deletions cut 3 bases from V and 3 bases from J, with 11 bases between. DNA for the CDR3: TGTGCCAGTAGTATTCGATACAGTGACTATGGCTACACCTTC. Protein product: CASSIRYSDYGYTF.

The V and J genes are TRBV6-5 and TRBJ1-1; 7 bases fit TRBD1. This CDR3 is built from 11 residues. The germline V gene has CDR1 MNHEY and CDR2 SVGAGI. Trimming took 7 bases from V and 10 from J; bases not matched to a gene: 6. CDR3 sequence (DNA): TGTGCCAGCACTAGGGGACAGACAGCTTTCTTT. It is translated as CASTRGQTAFF.

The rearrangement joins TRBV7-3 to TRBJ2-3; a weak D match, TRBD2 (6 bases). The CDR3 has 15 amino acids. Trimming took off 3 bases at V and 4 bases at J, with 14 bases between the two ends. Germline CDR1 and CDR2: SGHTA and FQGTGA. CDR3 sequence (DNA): TGTGCCAGCAGCTTTAGGCGGGATTCAGCAGATACGCAGTATTTT. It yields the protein CASSFRRDSADTQYF.

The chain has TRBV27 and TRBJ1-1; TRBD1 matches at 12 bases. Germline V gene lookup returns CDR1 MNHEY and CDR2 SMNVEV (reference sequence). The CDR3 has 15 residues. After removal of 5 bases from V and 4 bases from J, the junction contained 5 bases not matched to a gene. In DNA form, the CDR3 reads TGTGCCAGCAGTCCAGGGACAGGGGGCATCACTGAAGCTTTCTTT. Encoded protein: CASSPGTGGITEAFF.

The CDR3 coding sequence is TGTGCCAGCAGTTTTTGGACTAGCGGCACAGATACGCAGTATTTT. Amino acids: CASSFWTSGTDTQYF. This sequence joins TRBV27 and TRBJ2-3; 9 bases line up with TRBD2. There are 15 residues in the CDR3. Trimming removed 3 bases from V and 1 base from J; junction bases left unmatched: 2. CDR1 is MNHEY, CDR2 SMNVEV, per germline (reference sequence).

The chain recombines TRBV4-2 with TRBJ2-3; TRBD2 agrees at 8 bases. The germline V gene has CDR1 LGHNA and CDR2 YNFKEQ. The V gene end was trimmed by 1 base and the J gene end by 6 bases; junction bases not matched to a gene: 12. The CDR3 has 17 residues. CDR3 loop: CASSQAFSAGVADTQYF. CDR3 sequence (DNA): TGTGCCAGCAGCCAAGCGTTCTCAGCGGGAGTCGCGGATACGCAGTATTTT.

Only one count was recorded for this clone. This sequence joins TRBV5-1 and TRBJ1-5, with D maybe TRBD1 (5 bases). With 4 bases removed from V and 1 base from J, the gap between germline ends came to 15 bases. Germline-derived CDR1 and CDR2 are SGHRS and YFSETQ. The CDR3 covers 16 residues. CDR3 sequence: CASSPGGVGSNQPQHF. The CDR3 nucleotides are TGCGCCAGCAGCCCGGGAGGGGTAGGGAGCAATCAGCCCCAGCATTTT.

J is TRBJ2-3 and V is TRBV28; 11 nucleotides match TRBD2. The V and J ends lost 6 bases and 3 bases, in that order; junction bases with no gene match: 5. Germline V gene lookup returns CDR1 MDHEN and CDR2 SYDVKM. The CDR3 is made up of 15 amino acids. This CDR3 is CASSLAGGRTDTQYF. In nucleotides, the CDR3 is TGTGCCAGCAGCCTAGCGGGAGGCCGGACAGATACGCAGTATTTT.

The CDR3 region has the DNA TGTGCCAGCAGTTTAGATATTAGGCGGAGCTCCTACGAGCAGTACTTC. Translation gives CASSLDIRRSSYEQYF. This chain joins TRBV27 and TRBJ2-7; no reliable D call. Germline V gene sequence: CDR1 MNHEY, CDR2 SMNVEV (reference sequence). The CDR3 length is 16 residues. V dropped 2 bases and J dropped 0 bases, with 14 bases sitting between them.

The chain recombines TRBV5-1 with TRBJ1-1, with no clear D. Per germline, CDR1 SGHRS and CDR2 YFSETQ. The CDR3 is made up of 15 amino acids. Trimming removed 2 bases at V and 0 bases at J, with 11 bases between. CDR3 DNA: TGCGCCAGCAGCTTTGGCGGCCCCATGAACACTGAAGCTTTCTTT. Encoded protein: CASSFGGPMNTEAFF.

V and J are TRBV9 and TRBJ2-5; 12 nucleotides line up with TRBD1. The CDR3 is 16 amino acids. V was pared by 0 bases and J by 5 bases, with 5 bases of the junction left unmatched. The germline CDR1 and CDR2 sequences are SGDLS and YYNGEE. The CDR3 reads CASSVAGTGGRETQYF. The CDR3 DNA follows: TGTGCCAGCAGCGTAGCTGGGACAGGGGGCCGGGAGACCCAGTACTTC.

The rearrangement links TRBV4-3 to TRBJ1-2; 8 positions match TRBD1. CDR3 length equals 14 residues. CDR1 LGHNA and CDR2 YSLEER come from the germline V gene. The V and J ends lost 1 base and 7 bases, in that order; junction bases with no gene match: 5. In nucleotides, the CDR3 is TGCGCCAGCAGCCAAGTGGGACAGGAGGGTGGCTACACCTTC. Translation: CASSQVGQEGGYTF.

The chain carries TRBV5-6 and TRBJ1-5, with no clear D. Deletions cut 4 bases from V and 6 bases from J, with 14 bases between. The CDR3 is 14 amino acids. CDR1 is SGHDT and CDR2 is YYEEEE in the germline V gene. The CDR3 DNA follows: TGTGCCAGCAGCGAGCGGGGAGTTGGTCAGCCCCAGCATTTT. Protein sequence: CASSERGVGQPQHF.

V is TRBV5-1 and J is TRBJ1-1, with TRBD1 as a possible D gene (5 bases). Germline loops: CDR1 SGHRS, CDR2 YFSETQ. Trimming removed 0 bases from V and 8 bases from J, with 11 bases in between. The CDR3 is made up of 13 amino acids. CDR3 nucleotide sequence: TGCGCCAGCAGCTTGGCCCTAGGGGTGGAAGCTTTCTTT. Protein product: CASSLALGVEAFF.

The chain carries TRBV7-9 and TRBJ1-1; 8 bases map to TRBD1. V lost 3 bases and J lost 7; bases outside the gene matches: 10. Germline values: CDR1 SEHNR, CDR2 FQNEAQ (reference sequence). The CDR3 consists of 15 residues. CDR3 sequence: CASSFEVRGPGEAFF. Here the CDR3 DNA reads TGTGCCAGCAGCTTTGAGGTCAGGGGGCCCGGTGAAGCTTTCTTT.

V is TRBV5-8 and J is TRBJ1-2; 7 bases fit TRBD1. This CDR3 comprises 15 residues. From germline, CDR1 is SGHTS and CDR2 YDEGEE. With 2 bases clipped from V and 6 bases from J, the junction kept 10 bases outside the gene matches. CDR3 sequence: CASSFLKTGKNGYTF. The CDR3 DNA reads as TGTGCCAGCAGCTTTTTAAAGACAGGGAAAAATGGCTACACCTTC.

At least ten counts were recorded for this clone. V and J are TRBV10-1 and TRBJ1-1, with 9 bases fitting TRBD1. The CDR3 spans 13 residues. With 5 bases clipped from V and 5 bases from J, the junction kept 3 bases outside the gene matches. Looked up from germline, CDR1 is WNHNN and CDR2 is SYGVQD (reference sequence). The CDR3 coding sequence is TGCGCCAGCAGTAAACAGGGGGCTACTGAAGCTTTCTTT. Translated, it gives CASSKQGATEAFF.

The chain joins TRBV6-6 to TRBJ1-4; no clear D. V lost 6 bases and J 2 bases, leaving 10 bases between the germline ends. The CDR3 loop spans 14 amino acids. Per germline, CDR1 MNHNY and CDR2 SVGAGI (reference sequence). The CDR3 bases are TGTGCCAGCAGCCAGGCCGGCACTAATGAAAAACTGTTTTTT. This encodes CASSQAGTNEKLFF.

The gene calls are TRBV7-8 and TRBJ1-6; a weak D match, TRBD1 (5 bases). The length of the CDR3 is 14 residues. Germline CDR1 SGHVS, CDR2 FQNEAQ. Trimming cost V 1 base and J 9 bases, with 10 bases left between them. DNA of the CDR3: TGTGCCAGCAGCTTAGACGTTGGGGCTTCACCCCTCCACTTT. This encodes CASSLDVGASPLHF.

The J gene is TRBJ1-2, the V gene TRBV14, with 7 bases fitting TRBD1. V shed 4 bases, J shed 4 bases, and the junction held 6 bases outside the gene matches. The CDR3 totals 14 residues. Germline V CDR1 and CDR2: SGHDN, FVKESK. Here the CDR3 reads CASSPTGSIYGYTF. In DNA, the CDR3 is TGTGCCAGCAGCCCGACAGGGAGTATCTATGGCTACACCTTC.

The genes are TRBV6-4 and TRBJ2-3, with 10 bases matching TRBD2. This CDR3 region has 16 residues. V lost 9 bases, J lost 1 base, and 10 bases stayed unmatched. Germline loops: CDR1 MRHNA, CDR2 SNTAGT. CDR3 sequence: CARRLGAGGRTDTQYF. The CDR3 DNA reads TGTGCCAGGCGTCTAGGAGCGGGAGGGCGCACAGATACGCAGTATTTT.

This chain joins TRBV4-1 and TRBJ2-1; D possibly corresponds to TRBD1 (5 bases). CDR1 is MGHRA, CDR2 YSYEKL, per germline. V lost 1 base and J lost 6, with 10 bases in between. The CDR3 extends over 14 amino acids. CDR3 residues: CASSQVSRANEQFF. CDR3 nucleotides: TGCGCCAGCAGCCAAGTTTCCAGGGCCAATGAGCAGTTCTTC.

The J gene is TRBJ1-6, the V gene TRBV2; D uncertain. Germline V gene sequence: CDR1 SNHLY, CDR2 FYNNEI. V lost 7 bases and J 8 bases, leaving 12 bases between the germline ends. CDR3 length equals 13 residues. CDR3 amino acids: CASTRYWYSPLHF. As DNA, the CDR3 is TGTGCCAGCACCCGATACTGGTATTCACCCCTCCACTTT.

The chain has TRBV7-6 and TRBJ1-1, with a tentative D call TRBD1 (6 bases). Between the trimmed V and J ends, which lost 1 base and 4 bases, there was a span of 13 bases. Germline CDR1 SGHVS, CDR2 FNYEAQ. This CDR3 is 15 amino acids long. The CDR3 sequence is CASSLGGGWSTEAFF. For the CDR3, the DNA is TGTGCCAGCAGCTTAGGAGGGGGTTGGAGCACTGAAGCTTTCTTT.

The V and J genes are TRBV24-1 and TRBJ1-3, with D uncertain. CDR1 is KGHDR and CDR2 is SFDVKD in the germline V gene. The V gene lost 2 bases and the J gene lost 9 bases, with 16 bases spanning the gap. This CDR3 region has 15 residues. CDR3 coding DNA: TGTGCCACCAGTGATTACCGCGGAGGTCGAGGCACCATATATTTT. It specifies CATSDYRGGRGTIYF.

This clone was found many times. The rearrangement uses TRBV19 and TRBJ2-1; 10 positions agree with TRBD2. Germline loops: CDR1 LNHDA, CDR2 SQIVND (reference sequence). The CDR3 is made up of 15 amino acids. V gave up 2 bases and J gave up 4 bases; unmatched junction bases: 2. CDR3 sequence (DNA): TGTGCCAGTAGTATACTAGCGGGGGATTACAATGAGCAGTTCTTC. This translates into CASSILAGDYNEQFF.

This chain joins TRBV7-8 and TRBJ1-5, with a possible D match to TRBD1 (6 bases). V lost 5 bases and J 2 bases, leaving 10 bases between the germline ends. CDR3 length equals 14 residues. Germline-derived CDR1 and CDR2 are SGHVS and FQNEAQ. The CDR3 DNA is TGTGCCAGCAGCGTCCCAGGGGGCAATCAGCCCCAGCATTTT. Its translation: CASSVPGGNQPQHF.

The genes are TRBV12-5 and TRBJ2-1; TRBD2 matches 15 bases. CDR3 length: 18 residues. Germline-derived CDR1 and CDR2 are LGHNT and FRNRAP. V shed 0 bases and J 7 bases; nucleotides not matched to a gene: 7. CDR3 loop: CASGLVGLAGGPYNEQFF. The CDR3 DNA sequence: TGTGCTAGTGGTTTGGTAGGACTAGCGGGAGGGCCATATAATGAGCAGTTCTTC. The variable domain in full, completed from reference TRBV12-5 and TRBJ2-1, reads DARVTQTPRHKVTEMGQEVTMRCQPILGHNTVFWYRQTMMQGLELLAYFRNRAPLDDSGMPKDRFSAEMPDATLATLKIQPSEPRDSAVYFCASGLVGLAGGPYNEQFFGPGTRLTVL.

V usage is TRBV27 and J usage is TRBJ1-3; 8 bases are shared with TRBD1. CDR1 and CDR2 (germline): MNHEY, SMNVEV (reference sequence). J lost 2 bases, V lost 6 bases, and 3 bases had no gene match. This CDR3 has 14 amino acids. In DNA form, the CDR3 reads TGTGCCAGCAGCAAGACAGGGGCTGGAAACACCATATATTTT. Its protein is CASSKTGAGNTIYF.